This TCR beta chain is from a study of cytomegalovirus exposure and HLA in healthy donors. About the study: As an earlier analysis found, 150 million to 200 million T cells yielded approximately 110 million unique TCR beta sequences.

Despite likely unrecorded immune exposures, the donors were nominally healthy at the time of sampling. Germline V lookup: CDR1 SGHRS, CDR2 YFSETQ. The CDR3 contains 14 residues. V lost 0 bases and J lost 7, with 8 bases in between. This PCR relied on a set of 60 Vbeta primers and 13 Jbeta primers. Assay used: immunoSEQ multiplex PCR; TCRdb lists only in-frame clones, some missing. The data hold approximately 190,000 clones, with over 70% observed a single time. Input material: PBMCs. The V call is TRBV5-1, the J call TRBJ1-6; D is uncertain. The receptor was isolated from a man aged 35 to 55 in good health and CMV-seropositive. In DNA form, the CDR3 reads TGCGCCAGCAGCTTGGTCGCGGCCAATTCACCCCTCCACTTT. Its protein product is CASSLVAANSPLHF.